This TCR beta chain was identified in a study of shared T cell receptors in the human thymus. The method was immunoSEQ multiplex PCR; TCRdb's version includes in-frame clones alone and lacks a portion of them. This sample has approximately 730,000 clones, with roughly 85% found just once. This CDR3 spans 15 amino acids. The junction had 9 bases not matched to a gene; V was cut back by 4 bases and J by 3 bases. CDR1 is SGHNT, CDR2 YYREEE, per germline (reference sequence). These sequences were also reported in another study, on human thymus T cells.

The sequence derives from a girl under three years old with a congenital heart defect. The sample taken for sequencing was thymocytes. The J gene is TRBJ1-2, the V gene TRBV5-4, with 7 bases lining up with TRBD1. The chain's CDR3 is CASSHETGYHYGYTF. CDR3 coding DNA: TGTGCCAGCAGCCATGAGACAGGGTATCACTATGGCTACACCTTC.